The present TCR beta chain was sequenced within a study of blood T cell repertoires in COVID-19. V dropped 4 bases and J dropped 0 bases, with 13 bases sitting between them. This CDR3 has 16 residues. The germline gives CDR1 LGHDT, CDR2 YNNKEL (reference sequence). Data came from immunoSEQ multiplex PCR; TCRdb stores just in-frame clones and leaves some out. The data contain 300,000 to 400,000 clones, roughly 90% of them seen just once; the ten biggest clones take up roughly 2.9%. Enrollment of patients from Seattle took place during active infection, with longitudinal follow-up. The sequenced material came from peripheral blood. The receptor was isolated from a woman aged 25 to 45 with COVID-19, enrolled during active disease. The rearrangement links TRBV3-1 (or the pseudogene TRBV3-2) to TRBJ1-5; a weak D match, TRBD1 (6 bases). The CDR3 sequence: CASSLGTSYSNQPQHF. CDR3 DNA sequence: TGTGCCAGCAGCCTTGGGACATCATATAGCAATCAGCCCCAGCATTTT.